The TCR beta chain under discussion was sequenced for a study of CD4 T cells in relation to SARS-CoV-2 and coronaviruses (dated by TCRdb to the early 2020s). Study-level background: The ViraFEST assay cultured PBMCs with antigen for nine to eleven days, then sequenced TCR beta CDR3s to find antigen-specific clonal expansions. An HIV-1 Nef peptide pool or a culture without peptide was used as the negative reference condition. HLA restriction was mapped for shared crossreactive spike epitopes using patient-derived lymphoblastoid cell lines. The study assessed, at the TCR clonotype level, memory CD4+ T cell crossreactivity between SARS-CoV-2 and common cold coronavirus spike proteins. The Adaptive Biotechnologies TCR-sequencing kit was used for samples from a few pre-COVID donors and for the naive versus memory experiments, whereas the other data were Illumina-based. For other donors in the study, expansion assays were sequenced with a different, Illumina-based TCR-beta assay. Overall study results and their limits: Pre-pandemic and post-infection samples were not both contributed by any donor, so tracing of the source of pre-existing responses was limited. Crossreactivity analysis was centred on spike protein, so crossreactivity against other viral proteins was not assessed. The study was constrained by small numbers of patients and of tested TCRs. Memory CD4+ clonotypes crossrecognizing SARS-CoV-2 and at least one common cold coronavirus spike were found in approximately 65% of donors. Compared with monoreactive clones, crossreactive clones had significantly weaker SARS-CoV-2-driven expansion, a result consistent with antigenic imprinting.

To note about this clone: No cognate antigen has been identified for it. No clone much larger than this one lies a single base away; base qualities are absent.

The library was built by means of the immunoSEQ multiplex PCR assay. Under the source paper's analysis protocol: During preprocessing, nonproductive sequences were removed, along with CDR3s that did not begin with C, did not end with F or W, or were shorter than 7 amino acids. Antigen-specific clonotypes were called with the MANAFEST web app, based on expansion relative to reference and other culture wells. A clone counted as positive if significantly expanded in 2 of 3 replicate wells versus the reference culture at FDR below 0.05. To be called positive, a clone also had to show significant expansion compared with every other tandem well and an odds ratio greater than 5. CDR3 homology was measured as pairwise Levenshtein distance, computed with the stringdist R package after trimming three terminal residues from each end. The table was pulled from immuneACCESS by TCRdb, which kept in-frame rearrangements only. Such tables lose some clones; where checked, under half of the loss comes from unresolved V genes, and the rest has no known cause. V and J calls and clone size are as listed in that table; D and trimming were resolved from the DNA. The sample includes roughly 17,000 clones, with 60% to 80% observed a single time. The top ten clonotypes cover around 9.7% of the sample.

The CDR3, from cysteine to phenylalanine, totals 16 residues. The read is trimmed to its CDR3 DNA, 48 bases read in frame from base 1. The junction carries 18 bases between V and J, which are trimmed by 3 bases and 2 bases respectively. Based on the germline V gene (reference sequence), the CDR1 and CDR2 sequences are DFQATT and SNEGSKA. CD4+ T cells from unexposed donors were collected before the COVID-19 pandemic (2011-2018). After less than 13 days of culture, CD4+ T cells were isolated with the EasySep CD4+ T cell isolation kit. Unexposed donor CD4+ T cells were tested for reactivity to SARS-CoV-2 S and N and four common cold coronavirus spike pools, as cell number allowed. PBMCs were cultured at 1.5 million to 2 million per well in IMDM supplemented with about 5.3% human AB serum and approximately 9.8 IU/ml IL-2. Half of the culture medium was replaced with fresh IL-2-containing medium on days 3 and 7. Each peptide culture condition was generally run in triplicate replicate wells. Leukapheresis product for the unexposed donors was bought commercially. Ficoll-Paque PLUS gradient centrifugation was used to isolate PBMCs from leukapheresis product or whole blood. PBMCs were either used fresh in the expansion assay or cryopreserved at -140 degrees C. The QIAamp Micro DNA Kit was used to extract genomic DNA from the CD4+ T cells.

Sequencing was done on a sample of CD4+ T cells from PBMCs, cultured in vitro. The receptor was isolated from a human donor in good health. In this chain, TRBV20-1 is recombined with TRBJ2-3, with TRBD2 tentatively as D gene (5 bases match). DNA sequence: TGCAGTGCTAGTGCCCTGGGAAGCGGTCCCACAGATACGCAGTATTTT. Its amino acids are CSASALGSGPTDTQYF.